Sequencing of this TCR beta chain was carried out in a study of response to subunit inactivated influenza vaccine. The CDR3 is 16 residues long. V shed 4 bases, J shed 4 bases, and the junction held 7 bases outside the gene matches. From germline, CDR1 is SEHNR and CDR2 FQNEAQ (reference sequence). The study, taken as a whole, reports: It was the authors' suggestion that each seasonal influenza vaccination recruits few new T cells.

Comment on this clonotype: Its antigen is unidentified.

TCRdb passed the RT-PCR reads through MiXCR, listing each CDR3 protein once. The table has a few hundred thousand distinct CDR3 sequences, around 13% seen once. The receptor was derived from a man in his fifties who received an inactivated influenza vaccine. The J gene is TRBJ2-1, the V gene TRBV7-9, with TRBD1 matching over 10 bases. The source was PBMCs from blood, collected 11 to 12 days after vaccination. DNA for the CDR3: TGTGCCAGCAGCTACCAGACAGGGGGCCCTTACAATGAGCAGTTCTTC. This translates into CASSYQTGGPYNEQFF. Variable domain in full (rest from reference TRBV7-9 and TRBJ2-1): DTGVSQNPRHKITKRGQNVTFRCDPISEHNRLYWYRQTLGQGPEFLTYFQNEAQLEKSRLLSDRFSAERPKGSFSTLEIQRTEQGDSAMYLCASSYQTGGPYNEQFFGPGTRLTVL.